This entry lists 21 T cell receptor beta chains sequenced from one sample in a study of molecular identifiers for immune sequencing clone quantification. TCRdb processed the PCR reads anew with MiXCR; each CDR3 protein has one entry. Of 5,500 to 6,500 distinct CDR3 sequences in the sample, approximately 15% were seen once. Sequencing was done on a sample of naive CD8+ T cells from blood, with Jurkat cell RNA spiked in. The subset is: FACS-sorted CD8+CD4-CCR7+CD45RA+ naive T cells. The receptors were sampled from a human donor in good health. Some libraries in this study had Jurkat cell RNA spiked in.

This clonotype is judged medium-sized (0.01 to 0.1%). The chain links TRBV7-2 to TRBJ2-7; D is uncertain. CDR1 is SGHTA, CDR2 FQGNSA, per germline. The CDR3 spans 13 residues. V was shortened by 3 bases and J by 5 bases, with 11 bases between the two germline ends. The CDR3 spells CASSFQGLNEQYF. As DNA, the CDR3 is TGTGCCAGCAGCTTTCAAGGCCTTAACGAGCAGTACTTC.

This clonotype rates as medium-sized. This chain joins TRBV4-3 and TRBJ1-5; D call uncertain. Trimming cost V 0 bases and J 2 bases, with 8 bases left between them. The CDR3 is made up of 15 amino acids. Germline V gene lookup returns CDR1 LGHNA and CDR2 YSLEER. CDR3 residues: CASSQDFAGNQPQHF. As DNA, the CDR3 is TGCGCCAGCAGCCAAGATTTCGCAGGCAATCAGCCCCAGCATTTT.

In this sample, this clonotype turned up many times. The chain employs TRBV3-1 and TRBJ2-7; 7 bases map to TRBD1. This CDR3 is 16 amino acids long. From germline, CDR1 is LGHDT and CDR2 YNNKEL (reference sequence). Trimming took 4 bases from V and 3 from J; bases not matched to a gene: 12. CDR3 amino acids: CASSPQGPGLNYEQYF. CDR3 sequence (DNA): TGTGCCAGCAGCCCACAGGGGCCGGGTTTAAACTACGAGCAGTACTTC.

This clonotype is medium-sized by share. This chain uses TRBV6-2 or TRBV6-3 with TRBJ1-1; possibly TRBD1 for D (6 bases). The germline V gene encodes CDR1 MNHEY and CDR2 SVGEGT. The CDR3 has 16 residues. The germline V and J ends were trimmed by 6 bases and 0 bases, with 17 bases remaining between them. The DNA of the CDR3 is TGTGCCAGCAGCATACGGCCAGGGGACCTGAACACTGAAGCTTTCTTT. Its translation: CASSIRPGDLNTEAFF.

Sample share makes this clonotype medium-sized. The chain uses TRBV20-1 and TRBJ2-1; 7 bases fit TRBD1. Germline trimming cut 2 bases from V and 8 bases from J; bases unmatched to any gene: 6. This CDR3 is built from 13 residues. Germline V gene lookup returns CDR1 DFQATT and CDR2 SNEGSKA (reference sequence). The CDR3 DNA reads TGCAGTGCTAGAACCGGGACAGCCGATGAGCAGTTCTTC. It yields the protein CSARTGTADEQFF.

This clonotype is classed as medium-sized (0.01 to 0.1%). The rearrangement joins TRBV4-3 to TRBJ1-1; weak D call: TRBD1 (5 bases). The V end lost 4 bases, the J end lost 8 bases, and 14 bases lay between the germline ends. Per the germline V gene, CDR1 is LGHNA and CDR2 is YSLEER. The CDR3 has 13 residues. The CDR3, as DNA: TGCGCCAGCAGCCCAGTGGGGGAAGTGGAAGCTTTCTTT. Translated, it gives CASSPVGEVEAFF.

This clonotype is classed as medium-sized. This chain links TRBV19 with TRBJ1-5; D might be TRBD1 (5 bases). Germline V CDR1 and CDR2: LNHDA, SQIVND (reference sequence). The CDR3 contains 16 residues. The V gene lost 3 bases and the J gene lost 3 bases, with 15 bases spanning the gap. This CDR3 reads CASSMASRGLNQPQHF. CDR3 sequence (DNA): TGTGCCAGTAGTATGGCGTCGAGGGGACTCAATCAGCCCCAGCATTTT.

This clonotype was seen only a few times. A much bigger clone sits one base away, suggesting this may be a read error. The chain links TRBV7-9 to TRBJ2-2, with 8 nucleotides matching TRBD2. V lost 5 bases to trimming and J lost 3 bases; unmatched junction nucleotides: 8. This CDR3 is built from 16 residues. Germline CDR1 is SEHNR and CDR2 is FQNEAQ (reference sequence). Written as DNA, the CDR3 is TGTGCCAGCAGCCAAACCGGGGGGGAGGACACCGGGGAGCTGTTTTTT. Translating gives CASSQTGGEDTGELFF.

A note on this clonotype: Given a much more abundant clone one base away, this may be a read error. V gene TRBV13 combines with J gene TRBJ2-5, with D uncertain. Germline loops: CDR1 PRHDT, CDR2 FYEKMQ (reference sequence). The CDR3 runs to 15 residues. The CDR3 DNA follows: TGTGCCCGCAGCTTCACAAGGGCAGGCCAAGAGACCCAGTACTTC. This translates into CARSFTRAGQETQYF.

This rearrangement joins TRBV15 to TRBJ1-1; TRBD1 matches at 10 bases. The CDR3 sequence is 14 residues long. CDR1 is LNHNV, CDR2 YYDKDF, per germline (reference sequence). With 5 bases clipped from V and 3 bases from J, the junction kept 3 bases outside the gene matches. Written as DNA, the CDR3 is TGTGCCACCAGCCCGGGACAGGGGTACACTGAAGCTTTCTTT. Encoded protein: CATSPGQGYTEAFF.

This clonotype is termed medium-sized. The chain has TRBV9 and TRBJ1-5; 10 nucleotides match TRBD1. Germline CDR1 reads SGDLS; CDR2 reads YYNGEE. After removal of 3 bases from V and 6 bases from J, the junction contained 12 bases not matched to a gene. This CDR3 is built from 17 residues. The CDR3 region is CASSASRQGARCQPQHF. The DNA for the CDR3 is TGTGCCAGCAGCGCCTCCAGACAGGGGGCGAGATGTCAGCCCCAGCATTTT.

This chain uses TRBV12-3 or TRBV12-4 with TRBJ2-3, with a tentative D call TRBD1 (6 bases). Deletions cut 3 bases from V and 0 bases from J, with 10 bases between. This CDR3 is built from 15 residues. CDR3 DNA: TGTGCCAGCAGTTTCTGGGACACGAGCACAGATACGCAGTATTTT. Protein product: CASSFWDTSTDTQYF.

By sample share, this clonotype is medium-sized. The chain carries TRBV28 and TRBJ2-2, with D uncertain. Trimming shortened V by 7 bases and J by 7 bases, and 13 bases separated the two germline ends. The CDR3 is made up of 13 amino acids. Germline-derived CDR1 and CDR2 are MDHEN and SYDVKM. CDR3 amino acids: CASISWFDGELFF. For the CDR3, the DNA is TGTGCCAGCATTTCCTGGTTTGACGGGGAGCTGTTTTTT.

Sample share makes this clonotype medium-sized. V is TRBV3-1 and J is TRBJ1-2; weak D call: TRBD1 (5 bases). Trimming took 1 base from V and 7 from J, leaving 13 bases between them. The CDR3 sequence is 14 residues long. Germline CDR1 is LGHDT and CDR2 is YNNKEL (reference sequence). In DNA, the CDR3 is TGTGCCAGCAGCCAAGCTAAGGGGAGGTTTGGCTACACCTTC. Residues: CASSQAKGRFGYTF.

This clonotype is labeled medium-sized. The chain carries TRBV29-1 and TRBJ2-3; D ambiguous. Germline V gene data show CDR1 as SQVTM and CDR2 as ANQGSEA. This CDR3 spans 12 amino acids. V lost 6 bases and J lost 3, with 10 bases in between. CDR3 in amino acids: CSVLGSTDTQYF. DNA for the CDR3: TGCAGCGTCCTAGGCAGTACAGATACGCAGTATTTT.

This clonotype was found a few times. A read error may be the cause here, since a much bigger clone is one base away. CDR3 protein: CASSASGDTGGLFF. The CDR3 region has the DNA TGTGCCAGCAGCGCGAGCGGAGACACCGGGGGGCTGTTTTTT. The genes are TRBV9 and TRBJ2-2; tentative D call: TRBD2 (6 bases). Germline CDR1 and CDR2: SGDLS and YYNGEE. The CDR3 runs 14 residues.

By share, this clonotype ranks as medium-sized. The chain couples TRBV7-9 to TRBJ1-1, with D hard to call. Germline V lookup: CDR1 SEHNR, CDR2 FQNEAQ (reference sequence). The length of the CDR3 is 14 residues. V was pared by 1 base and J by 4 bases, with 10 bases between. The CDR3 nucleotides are TGTGCCAGCAGCTTAGAACCGGGTGGCACTGAAGCTTTCTTT. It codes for CASSLEPGGTEAFF.

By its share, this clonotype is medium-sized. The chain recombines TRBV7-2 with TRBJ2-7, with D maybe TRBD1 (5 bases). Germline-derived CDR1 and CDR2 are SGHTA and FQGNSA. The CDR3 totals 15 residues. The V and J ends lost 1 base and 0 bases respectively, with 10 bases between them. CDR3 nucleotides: TGTGCCAGCAGCTTAGAGCTTGGGGCCTCCTACGAGCAGTACTTC. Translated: CASSLELGASYEQYF.

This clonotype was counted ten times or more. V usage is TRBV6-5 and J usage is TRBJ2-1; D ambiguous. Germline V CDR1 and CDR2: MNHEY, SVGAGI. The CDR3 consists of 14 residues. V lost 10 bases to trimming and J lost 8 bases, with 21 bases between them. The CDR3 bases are TGTGCCACATTGGACGACACGGGCCTACATGAGCAGTTCTTC. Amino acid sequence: CATLDDTGLHEQFF.

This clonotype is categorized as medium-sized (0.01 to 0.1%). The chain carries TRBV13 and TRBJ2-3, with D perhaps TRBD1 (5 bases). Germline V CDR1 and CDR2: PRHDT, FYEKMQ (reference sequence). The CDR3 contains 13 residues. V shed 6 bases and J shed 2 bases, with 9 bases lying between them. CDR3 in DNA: TGTGCCAGCAGGACAGTTGACACAGATACGCAGTATTTT. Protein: CASRTVDTDTQYF.

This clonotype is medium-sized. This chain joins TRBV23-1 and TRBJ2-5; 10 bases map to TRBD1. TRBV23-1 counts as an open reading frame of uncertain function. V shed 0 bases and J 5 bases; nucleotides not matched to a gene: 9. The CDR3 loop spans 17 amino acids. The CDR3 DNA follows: TGCGCCAGCAGTCAATCAGGGACAGGGGCACGGTGGGAGACCCAGTACTTC. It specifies CASSQSGTGARWETQYF.